These T cell receptor beta chains were read from a single sample in a study of cytomegalovirus exposure and HLA in healthy donors. Clones were read by immunoSEQ multiplex PCR, and TCRdb kept only the in-frame ones, dropping some. The table lists hundreds of thousands of clones, roughly 90% of them singletons. Specimen: PBMCs. The source of these receptors is a woman aged 18 to 35 in good health and CMV-seronegative. CDR3s include the opening cysteine and the closing phenylalanine or tryptophan. D genes are given only for firm matches. Only some rows state a clone size, as once, few, many or a class for expanded clones.

V gene: TRBV4-3
D gene: TRBD2
clone size: NA
J gene: TRBJ2-2
CDR3 protein: CASSWREQTGELFF
CDR3 DNA: TGCGCCAGCAGTTGGCGGGAGCAAACCGGGGAGCTGTTTTTT

V gene: TRBV25-1
D gene: NA
clone size: NA
J gene: TRBJ2-4
CDR3 protein: CASSDAGTPTQYF
CDR3 DNA: TGTGCCAGCAGTGACGCCGGGACACCCACGCAGTACTTC

V gene: TRBV30
D gene: TRBD1
clone size: NA
J gene: TRBJ1-1
CDR3 protein: CAWSVNFGGQGSEAFF
CDR3 DNA: TGTGCCTGGAGTGTAAATTTTGGGGGACAGGGGTCTGAAGCTTTCTTT

V gene: TRBV6-1
D gene: NA
clone size: NA
J gene: TRBJ1-2
CDR3 protein: CATKVEEGYGYTF
CDR3 DNA: TGTGCCACCAAAGTGGAGGAGGGCTATGGCTACACCTTC

V gene: TRBV27
D gene: NA
clone size: once
J gene: TRBJ2-1
CDR3 protein: CASSYDRSSYNEQFF
CDR3 DNA: TGTGCCAGCAGTTATGACAGGAGCTCCTACAATGAGCAGTTCTTC

V gene: TRBV28
D gene: TRBD2
clone size: NA
J gene: TRBJ2-7
CDR3 protein: CASSLFGTKGLEQYF
CDR3 DNA: TGTGCCAGCAGTTTATTTGGGACTAAGGGTCTCGAGCAGTACTTC

V gene: TRBV7-9
D gene: NA
clone size: NA
J gene: TRBJ1-5
CDR3 protein: CASSLGQPGRNQPQHF
CDR3 DNA: TGTGCCAGCAGCTTAGGGCAACCCGGGAGGAATCAGCCCCAGCATTTT

V gene: TRBV28
D gene: TRBD1
clone size: NA
J gene: TRBJ1-1
CDR3 protein: CASRWGTENTEAFF
CDR3 DNA: TGTGCCAGCCGCTGGGGGACAGAGAACACTGAAGCTTTCTTT

V gene: TRBV4-1
D gene: NA
clone size: NA
J gene: TRBJ1-5
CDR3 protein: CASSQIGEPQHF
CDR3 DNA: TGCGCCAGCAGCCAGATCGGGGAGCCCCAGCATTTT

V gene: TRBV7-3
D gene: TRBD1
clone size: NA
J gene: TRBJ2-6
CDR3 protein: CASSIRQGRSGANVLTF
CDR3 DNA: TGTGCCAGCAGCATTAGACAGGGTCGCTCTGGGGCCAACGTCCTGACTTTC

V gene: TRBV4-1
D gene: TRBD2
clone size: NA
J gene: TRBJ2-3
CDR3 protein: CASSQGTSGRPDTQYF
CDR3 DNA: TGCGCCAGCAGCCAAGGCACTAGCGGGAGACCAGATACGCAGTATTTT

V gene: TRBV2
D gene: NA
clone size: NA
J gene: TRBJ2-7
CDR3 protein: CASSVAGQGFEQYF
CDR3 DNA: TGTGCCAGCAGTGTAGCGGGACAGGGATTCGAGCAGTACTTC

V gene: TRBV11-2
D gene: TRBD1
clone size: few
J gene: TRBJ1-1
CDR3 protein: CASSLGQTMNTEAFF
CDR3 DNA: TGTGCCAGCAGCTTGGGACAGACGATGAACACTGAAGCTTTCTTT

V gene: TRBV6-6
D gene: NA
clone size: once
J gene: TRBJ1-3
CDR3 protein: CASSLADRNTIYF
CDR3 DNA: TGTGCCAGCAGTTTAGCGGACCGAAACACCATATATTTT

V gene: TRBV27
D gene: NA
clone size: NA
J gene: TRBJ1-2
CDR3 protein: CASSSLGPGNYGYTF
CDR3 DNA: TGTGCCAGCAGTAGCCTGGGCCCAGGGAACTATGGCTACACCTTC

V gene: TRBV28
D gene: TRBD1
clone size: once
J gene: TRBJ1-2
CDR3 protein: CASSLFGGDRSYTF
CDR3 DNA: TGTGCCAGCAGTTTATTTGGGGGGGACAGGAGCTACACCTTC

V gene: TRBV19
D gene: NA
clone size: NA
J gene: TRBJ2-2
CDR3 protein: CASSRGTGELFF
CDR3 DNA: TGTGCCAGTAGTCGGGGGACCGGGGAGCTGTTTTTT

V gene: TRBV6-5
D gene: NA
clone size: NA
J gene: TRBJ1-1
CDR3 protein: CASSYSTQAWAFF
CDR3 DNA: TGTGCCAGCAGTTACTCTACTCAGGCTTGGGCTTTCTTT

V gene: TRBV23-1
D gene: NA
clone size: once
J gene: TRBJ1-5
CDR3 protein: CAGHRFRGSSNQPQHF
CDR3 DNA: TGCGCCGGTCACCGTTTTAGGGGGAGTAGCAATCAGCCCCAGCATTTT

V gene: TRBV12-5
D gene: NA
clone size: NA
J gene: TRBJ2-7
CDR3 protein: CASVDTGDLDEQYF
CDR3 DNA: TGTGCTAGTGTCGATACGGGAGACCTCGACGAGCAGTACTTC

V gene: TRBV5-1
D gene: NA
clone size: NA
J gene: TRBJ1-6
CDR3 protein: CASSLGGEFNSPLHF
CDR3 DNA: TGCGCCAGCAGCTTGGGCGGGGAGTTTAATTCACCCCTCCACTTT

V gene: TRBV5-1
D gene: NA
clone size: NA
J gene: TRBJ1-3
CDR3 protein: CASSLSDGMAGNTIYF
CDR3 DNA: TGCGCCAGCAGCTTGAGCGACGGAATGGCTGGAAACACCATATATTTT

V gene: TRBV2
D gene: TRBD2
clone size: NA
J gene: TRBJ2-3
CDR3 protein: CASTRLPGLAGAADTQYF
CDR3 DNA: TGTGCCAGCACTAGACTACCGGGACTAGCGGGAGCAGCAGATACGCAGTATTTT

V gene: TRBV19
D gene: TRBD1
clone size: few
J gene: TRBJ1-1
CDR3 protein: CASRGRTEAFF
CDR3 DNA: TGTGCCAGCAGGGGGCGGACTGAAGCTTTCTTT

V gene: TRBV28
D gene: NA
clone size: NA
J gene: TRBJ1-1
CDR3 protein: CASSLSGQGEAFF
CDR3 DNA: TGTGCCAGCAGTTTATCTGGGCAGGGGGAAGCTTTCTTT

V gene: TRBV11-1
D gene: NA
clone size: NA
J gene: TRBJ1-6
CDR3 protein: CASSSPFSSYNSPLHF
CDR3 DNA: TGTGCCAGCAGCTCGCCGTTCAGCTCCTATAATTCACCCCTCCACTTT

V gene: TRBV5-1
D gene: NA
clone size: NA
J gene: TRBJ1-4
CDR3 protein: CASSSEPQGLNEKLFF
CDR3 DNA: TGCGCCAGCAGCTCAGAGCCCCAGGGCCTCAATGAAAAACTGTTTTTT

V gene: TRBV11-2
D gene: TRBD1
clone size: NA
J gene: TRBJ2-7
CDR3 protein: CASSLGTGGPSSYEQYF
CDR3 DNA: TGTGCCAGCAGCTTAGGGACAGGGGGCCCCAGCTCCTACGAGCAGTACTTC

V gene: TRBV29-1
D gene: NA
clone size: NA
J gene: TRBJ2-5
CDR3 protein: CSVVNDWETQYF
CDR3 DNA: TGCAGCGTTGTAAATGACTGGGAGACCCAGTACTTC

V gene: TRBV27
D gene: NA
clone size: NA
J gene: TRBJ2-7
CDR3 protein: CASSSTGQSSYEQYF
CDR3 DNA: TGTGCCAGCAGCTCAACCGGACAAAGCTCCTACGAGCAGTACTTC

V gene: TRBV7-2
D gene: TRBD2
clone size: NA
J gene: TRBJ2-3
CDR3 protein: CASSPLGGRATDTQYF
CDR3 DNA: TGTGCCAGCAGCCCGCTTGGCGGGAGGGCCACAGATACGCAGTATTTT

V gene: TRBV27
D gene: TRBD2
clone size: NA
J gene: TRBJ2-7
CDR3 protein: CASAGLAGVQYF
CDR3 DNA: TGTGCCAGCGCGGGACTAGCGGGAGTTCAGTACTTC

V gene: TRBV6-5
D gene: NA
clone size: NA
J gene: TRBJ2-7
CDR3 protein: CASSQQGSYYEQYF
CDR3 DNA: TGTGCCAGCAGCCAGCAGGGGTCTTACTACGAGCAGTACTTC

V gene: TRBV9
D gene: NA
clone size: NA
J gene: TRBJ2-1
CDR3 protein: CASSPTPHEQFF
CDR3 DNA: TGTGCCAGCAGCCCTACCCCTCATGAGCAGTTCTTC

V gene: TRBV5-1
D gene: TRBD1
clone size: NA
J gene: TRBJ2-1
CDR3 protein: CASSSHRDRGPNEQFF
CDR3 DNA: TGCGCCAGCAGCTCCCACCGGGACAGGGGGCCCAATGAGCAGTTCTTC

V gene: TRBV2
D gene: TRBD1
clone size: NA
J gene: TRBJ2-7
CDR3 protein: CASSGQGKSYEQYF
CDR3 DNA: TGTGCCAGCAGTGGACAGGGGAAAAGCTACGAGCAGTACTTC

V gene: TRBV6-1
D gene: NA
clone size: few
J gene: TRBJ1-2
CDR3 protein: CASSAPWGQQGYYGYTF
CDR3 DNA: TGTGCCAGCAGTGCTCCTTGGGGCCAACAGGGATACTATGGCTACACCTTC

V gene: TRBV28
D gene: NA
clone size: NA
J gene: TRBJ1-1
CDR3 protein: CASSFRGSNTEAFF
CDR3 DNA: TGTGCCAGCAGTTTTCGAGGGAGTAACACTGAAGCTTTCTTT

V gene: TRBV9
D gene: NA
clone size: NA
J gene: TRBJ1-3
CDR3 protein: CASSVSRNRSGNTIYF
CDR3 DNA: TGTGCCAGCAGCGTAAGCAGGAACCGCTCTGGAAACACCATATATTTT

V gene: TRBV6-1
D gene: TRBD1
clone size: NA
J gene: TRBJ1-1
CDR3 protein: CASHISGGSTEAFF
CDR3 DNA: TGTGCCAGCCACATTTCAGGGGGCTCCACTGAAGCTTTCTTT